These 17 T cell receptor beta chains were sequenced from one sample in a study of a mutant IDH1 vaccine in newly diagnosed glioma. These TCRs are of unknown antigen specificity. Produced via immunoSEQ multiplex PCR; TCRdb's table is partial and in-frame only. The data hold approximately 70,000 clones, with 84% observed a single time. Time point specified: week 23, last vaccination. All doses held 300 ug of mutant IDH1 20-mer peptide, with topical imiquimod. This specimen consisted of PBMCs, obtained from a glioma patient whose treatment included an IDH1 peptide vaccine. The receptor source for this set is a man aged 18 to 35 with glioma.

The chain links TRBV5-5 to TRBJ2-2, with a weak D call TRBD1 (5 bases). The CDR3 contains 13 residues. V shed 4 bases and J shed 5 bases, with 9 bases lying between them. The germline gives CDR1 SGHKS, CDR2 YYEKEE (reference sequence). CDR3 in DNA: TGTGCCAGCAGCCTGGGGCCTACCGGGGAGCTGTTTTTT. It translates to CASSLGPTGELFF.

This chain joins TRBV6-6 and TRBJ2-1, with D unclear. V lost 5 bases and J 3 bases, leaving 14 bases between the germline ends. This CDR3 contains 15 residues. CDR1 and CDR2 from the germline V gene are MNHNY and SVGAGI (reference sequence). CDR3 DNA sequence: TGTGCCAGCAGTCTACTCGGGCCCGACTACAATGAGCAGTTCTTC. It encodes CASSLLGPDYNEQFF.

The V call is TRBV7-2, the J call TRBJ2-7; 11 bases fit TRBD1. After removal of 5 bases from V and 1 base from J, the junction contained 4 bases not matched to a gene. Germline V gives CDR1 SGHTA, CDR2 FQGNSA. This CDR3 spans 15 amino acids. CDR3 DNA: TGTGCCAGCAGCGCCGGGACAGGGGGTTCCTACGAGCAGTACTTC. As protein: CASSAGTGGSYEQYF.

The chain links TRBV27 to TRBJ2-3; no definite D call. Germline V gene lookup returns CDR1 MNHEY and CDR2 SMNVEV (reference sequence). The CDR3 loop spans 13 amino acids. V lost 6 bases and J lost 5, with 12 bases in between. In nucleotides, the CDR3 is TGTGCCAGCAGCCGATACAATGAAGATACGCAGTATTTT. It translates to CASSRYNEDTQYF.

This chain connects TRBV7-8 to TRBJ2-7, with D possibly being TRBD2 (6 bases). Trimming took 4 bases from V and 3 from J, leaving 16 bases between them. From germline, CDR1 is SGHVS and CDR2 FQNEAQ. This CDR3 spans 15 amino acids. The CDR3 protein is CASSSRRAGLYEQYF. The CDR3 DNA sequence: TGTGCCAGCAGCTCAAGGCGCGCGGGGCTCTACGAGCAGTACTTC.

The rearrangement links TRBV27 to TRBJ2-4; a possible D gene is TRBD2 (6 bases). The CDR3 totals 14 residues. CDR1 is MNHEY and CDR2 is SMNVEV in the germline V gene (reference sequence). Between the trimmed V and J ends, which lost 3 bases and 11 bases, there was a span of 17 bases. The CDR3 is CASSLAGMGEVQYF. CDR3 DNA: TGTGCCAGCAGTTTGGCGGGAATGGGCGAGGTTCAGTACTTC.

The chain combines TRBV6-4 with TRBJ2-3, with 9 bases aligning to TRBD2. Trimming cost V 2 bases and J 4 bases; bases outside gene matches: 4. The CDR3 totals 15 residues. Germline V gives CDR1 MRHNA, CDR2 SNTAGT. This CDR3 is CASSDGTSSSDTQYF. The CDR3 nucleotides read TGTGCCAGCAGTGACGGGACTAGCTCGTCAGATACGCAGTATTTT.

This chain uses TRBV7-2 with TRBJ2-1; no reliable D call. The CDR3 totals 13 residues. CDR1 and CDR2 (germline): SGHTA, FQGNSA. The V end was cut by 5 bases, the J end by 0 bases, with 5 bases between. CDR3 nucleotides: TGTGCCAGCAGCCCAAGCTCCTACAATGAGCAGTTCTTC. It codes for CASSPSSYNEQFF. Full variable domain (remainder filled in from reference TRBV7-2 and TRBJ2-1): GAGVSQSPSNKVTEKGKDVELRCDPISGHTALYWYRQSLGQGLEFLIYFQGNSAPDKSGLPSDRFSAERTGGSVSTLTIQRTQQEDSAVYLCASSPSSYNEQFFGPGTRLTVL.

The V gene is TRBV29-1, the J gene TRBJ2-1; D not certain. With 1 base removed from V and 12 bases from J, the gap between germline ends came to 22 bases. The CDR3 runs to 15 residues. Germline CDR1 and CDR2: SQVTM and ANQGSEA. The CDR3 reads CSVEADSISLIGQFF. The CDR3 nucleotides are TGCAGCGTTGAAGCGGATTCAATATCTCTTATAGGGCAGTTCTTC.

The genes are TRBV5-4 and TRBJ2-2; no clear D. The CDR3 loop spans 13 amino acids. The ends were cut back, 2 bases at V and 6 bases at J, with 8 bases in the middle. From germline, CDR1 is SGHNT and CDR2 YYREEE (reference sequence). The CDR3 coding sequence is TGTGCCAGCAGCTTTTCAGTTTCCGGGGAGCTGTTTTTT. Translation gives CASSFSVSGELFF.

This clone was seen only a few times. The J gene is TRBJ2-7, the V gene TRBV6-6; D unclear. The CDR3 length is 14 residues. CDR1 MNHNY and CDR2 SVGAGI come from the germline V gene (reference sequence). Between the trimmed V and J ends, which lost 4 bases and 0 bases, there was a span of 10 bases. The CDR3 loop is CASSSSPSSYEQYF. The CDR3 bases are TGTGCCAGCAGTTCCAGCCCGAGCTCCTACGAGCAGTACTTC.

The V gene is TRBV19, the J gene TRBJ1-1, with 8 bases aligning to TRBD1. This CDR3 is 15 amino acids long. V was clipped by 6 bases and J by 1 base; unmatched bases: 7. Germline lookup yields CDR1 LNHDA and CDR2 SQIVND (reference sequence). CDR3 sequence (DNA): TGTGCCAGTAGCACGACAGGGGTAGGGAACACTGAAGCTTTCTTT. Its translation: CASSTTGVGNTEAFF.

V and J are TRBV5-6 and TRBJ2-5; possible D gene TRBD2, 6 bases. In germline, CDR1 is SGHDT, CDR2 YYEEEE. The CDR3 is 13 residues long. V was trimmed by 6 bases and J by 4 bases, leaving 13 bases between them. The CDR3 DNA sequence: TGTGCCAGCAACGCCGGGACTCGAGAGACCCAGTACTTC. Its protein product is CASNAGTRETQYF.

In this sample, this clone turned up once. V gene TRBV7-9 combines with J gene TRBJ1-4, with 8 bases identical to TRBD1. J gave up 8 bases and V 4 bases, and 6 bases lay outside the gene matches. Germline V gives CDR1 SEHNR, CDR2 FQNEAQ (reference sequence). The length of the CDR3 is 14 residues. CDR3 sequence: CASSYDRGREKLFF. The CDR3 DNA sequence: TGTGCCAGCAGCTATGACAGGGGTAGGGAAAAACTGTTTTTT.

Here the CDR3 DNA reads TGCGCCAGCAGATTCAGGGGGCTAAGGGCAGATACGCAGTATTTT. The encoded protein is CASRFRGLRADTQYF. This sequence joins TRBV5-1 and TRBJ2-3, with 8 nucleotides matching TRBD1. Germline assignment: CDR1 SGHRS and CDR2 YFSETQ. The CDR3 consists of 15 residues. Trimming cost V 5 bases and J 4 bases; bases outside gene matches: 9.

In its sample, this clone ranks as medium-sized. The rearrangement joins TRBV4-2 to TRBJ1-1, with 7 bases aligning to TRBD1. V trimming: 2 bases; J trimming: 4 bases; junction bases outside the gene matches: 4. This CDR3 comprises 14 residues. CDR1 is LGHNA, CDR2 YNFKEQ, per germline. The CDR3 coding sequence is TGTGCCAGCAGCCAATGGGCAGGGGGCACTGAAGCTTTCTTT. This codes for CASSQWAGGTEAFF.

Turning to this clone: Within the sample, other DNA sequences also encode this same CDR3. The chain combines TRBV5-1 with TRBJ1-5; 10 nucleotides match TRBD1. Germline V gene lookup returns CDR1 SGHRS and CDR2 YFSETQ. The V and J ends lost 2 bases and 7 bases, in that order; junction bases with no gene match: 9. The CDR3 has 16 amino acids. CDR3 coding DNA: TGCGCCAGCAGCTTCGGGACAGGGGATACGGGGCAGCCCCAGCATTTT. Its translation is CASSFGTGDTGQPQHF. Supplemented by reference TRBV5-1 and TRBJ1-5, the full variable domain reads KAGVTQTPRYLIKTRGQQVTLSCSPISGHRSVSWYQQTPGQGLQFLFEYFSETQRNKGNFPGRFSGRQFSNSRSEMNVSTLELGDSALYLCASSFGTGDTGQPQHFGDGTRLSIL.